Below, 29 T cell receptor beta chains from the same sample are listed, as sequenced in a study of T cells after yellow fever vaccination. TCRdb reprocessed the 5' RACE reads with MiXCR, giving one entry per CDR3 protein. This table holds roughly 310,000 distinct CDR3 sequences, 8% to 10% found once. Sample: PBMCs, taken on the day of the first yellow fever vaccination. These receptors came from a man between 18 and 35 years old who received the YFV17D yellow fever vaccine.

This clonotype was picked up a small number of times. The CDR3, as DNA: TGTGCCAGCAGCGAGCAACCCGTTCCGACAGATACGCAGTATTTT. Protein: CASSEQPVPTDTQYF. The chain joins TRBV21-1 to TRBJ2-3. TRBV21-1 is annotated as a pseudogene. The length of the CDR3 is 15 residues.

This clonotype was picked up a small number of times. This chain links TRBV6-5 with TRBJ1-1; D is uncertain. The CDR3 contains 15 residues. V lost 0 bases to trimming and J lost 4 bases, with 12 bases between them. Germline-derived CDR1 and CDR2 are MNHEY and SVGAGI. The CDR3 region has the DNA TGTGCCAGCAGTTACTCGGAGCAGGCGGCCACTGAAGCTTTCTTT. It yields the protein CASSYSEQAATEAFF.

On this clonotype itself: The conserved phenylalanine or tryptophan is not found at the CDR3 terminus, so this likely reflects a read error. V gene TRBV4-2 combines with J gene TRBJ2-1, with 13 bases identical to TRBD2. Germline V gene lookup returns CDR1 LGHNA and CDR2 YNFKEQ. This CDR3 contains 17 residues. Germline trimming cut 1 base from V and 8 bases from J; bases unmatched to any gene: 8. CDR3 region: CASSQGLAGGDWDEQFL. CDR3 sequence (DNA): TGTGCCAGCAGCCAAGGACTAGCGGGGGGCGACTGGGATGAGCAGTTCTTA.

This clonotype turned up a few times. This chain joins TRBV4-3 and TRBJ2-5; tentative D call: TRBD2 (6 bases). The CDR3 sequence is 13 residues long. Germline loops: CDR1 LGHNA, CDR2 YSLEER. Trimming shortened V by 5 bases and J by 13 bases, and 20 bases separated the two germline ends. CDR3 loop: CASSSAGRGTLYF. The CDR3 bases are TGCGCCAGCAGCTCCGCAGGGCGGGGTACTTTGTACTTC.

Only a few counts were recorded for this clonotype. This chain joins TRBV18 and TRBJ2-7; 9 bases line up with TRBD1. V gave up 3 bases and J gave up 3 bases; unmatched junction bases: 6. The CDR3 is 15 residues long. Looked up from germline, CDR1 is KGHSH and CDR2 is LQKENI. CDR3 sequence (DNA): TGTGCCAGCTCACCGGGGACAGGGAGGATCTACGAGCAGTACGTC. This gives the protein CASSPGTGRIYEQYV.

This clonotype was seen many times. The chain joins TRBV29-1 to TRBJ1-2; no firm D call. Trimming left V 3 bases short and J 7 bases short, with 12 bases between. The CDR3 runs to 12 residues. CDR1 SQVTM and CDR2 ANQGSEA come from the germline V gene. The CDR3 here is CSVDDGMGGYTF. DNA of the CDR3: TGCAGCGTTGACGACGGAATGGGTGGCTACACCTTC.

Remarks on this clonotype: A read error may be the cause here, since a much bigger clone is one base away. The V and J genes are TRBV5-1 and TRBJ1-5, with D perhaps TRBD1 (5 bases). CDR1 SGHRS and CDR2 YFSETQ come from the germline V gene. The CDR3 is 15 residues long. Here the CDR3 DNA reads TGCGCCAGCAGCCCCGGACACCTTAGCAGTCAGCCCCAGCATTTT. The encoded protein is CASSPGHLSSQPQHF.

The V and J genes are TRBV5-6 and TRBJ2-5; D gene uncertain. The V and J ends lost 2 bases and 11 bases respectively, with 19 bases between them. The CDR3 is 14 amino acids. Germline assignment: CDR1 SGHDT and CDR2 YYEEEE. For the CDR3, the DNA is TGTGCCAGCAGCTTTGGAATCCTCCAAGAGATGCAGTACTTC. Amino acids: CASSFGILQEMQYF.

The chain carries TRBV6-1 and TRBJ2-4, with D maybe TRBD2 (6 bases). Germline-derived CDR1 and CDR2 are MNHNS and SASEGT. This CDR3 contains 17 residues. Trimming stripped 6 bases from V and 6 bases from J, with 24 bases between. As DNA, the CDR3 is TGTGCCAGCAGCGACCAGAGGAGGGCATCTGGGAGAAACATTCAGTACTTC. Protein sequence: CASSDQRRASGRNIQYF.

This clonotype has just a few counts. This chain uses TRBV30 with TRBJ2-7; possibly TRBD1 or TRBD2 for D (6 bases each). V lost 1 base, J lost 0 bases, and 19 bases lay in between. The length of the CDR3 is 17 residues. Germline assignment: CDR1 GTSNPN and CDR2 SVGIG (reference sequence). The CDR3 here is CAWSGRVGGRHSYEQYF. DNA for the CDR3: TGTGCCTGGAGTGGGAGGGTAGGGGGGCGCCACTCCTACGAGCAGTACTTC.

This chain links TRBV19 with TRBJ2-5, with D perhaps TRBD1 (5 bases). CDR3 length: 14 amino acids. V lost 2 bases and J 3 bases, leaving 10 bases between the germline ends. Per germline, CDR1 LNHDA and CDR2 SQIVND (reference sequence). CDR3 DNA: TGTGCCAGTAGTATAAGGGGCAGCGAAGAGACCCAGTACTTC. Translating it yields CASSIRGSEETQYF.

The V gene is TRBV14, the J gene TRBJ2-3, with D unclear. The length of the CDR3 is 12 residues. Trimming took 4 bases from V and 10 from J, leaving 12 bases between them. In germline, CDR1 is SGHDN, CDR2 FVKESK. DNA for the CDR3: TGTGCCAGCAGCCCCTTCGAAGGAGCGCAGTATTTT. Translated, it gives CASSPFEGAQYF. The full variable domain, with the rest looked up from reference TRBV14 and TRBJ2-3, is EAGVTQFPSHSVIEKGQTVTLRCDPISGHDNLYWYRRVMGKEIKFLLHFVKESKQDESGMPNNRFLAERTGGTYSTLKVQPAELEDSGVYFCASSPFEGAQYFGPGTRLTVL.

This clonotype showed up just a few times. CDR3 protein: CASSLASGNEQYV. The CDR3 bases are TGTGCCAGCAGCTTAGCGTCGGGAAACGAGCAGTACGTC. The chain employs TRBV7-9 and TRBJ2-7; tentatively, D is TRBD2 (5 bases). V was cut by 0 bases and J by 5 bases, with 8 bases left in between. The CDR3 runs 13 residues. CDR1 SEHNR and CDR2 FQNEAQ come from the germline V gene (reference sequence).

V gene TRBV7-2 combines with J gene TRBJ1-1, with D perhaps TRBD1 (5 bases). Trimming removed 7 bases from V and 6 bases from J, with 15 bases in between. CDR1 and CDR2 (germline): SGHTA, FQGNSA. The CDR3 totals 13 residues. The CDR3 DNA reads as TGTGCCAGCACCCCGAGCCGGGGCTCTGAAGCTTTCTTT. Protein sequence: CASTPSRGSEAFF.

This clonotype was seen at least ten times. This rearrangement joins TRBV5-1 to TRBJ1-1; no clear D gene. Germline lookup yields CDR1 SGHRS and CDR2 YFSETQ. The CDR3 has 14 amino acids. The V end was cut by 0 bases, the J end by 8 bases, with 14 bases between. The CDR3: CASSLAVLGYEAFF. The CDR3 nucleotides are TGCGCCAGCAGCTTGGCCGTGTTGGGTTACGAAGCTTTCTTT.

The rearrangement links TRBV6-5 to TRBJ2-2; 7 nucleotides line up with TRBD1. The CDR3 loop spans 17 amino acids. Germline CDR1 and CDR2: MNHEY and SVGAGI. The V segment lost 4 bases and the J segment 6 bases; nucleotides outside the gene matches: 14. The CDR3 sequence is CASSSPWRQGSAGELFF. For the CDR3, the DNA is TGTGCCAGCAGTTCACCGTGGAGACAGGGCAGTGCCGGGGAGCTGTTTTTT.

The rearrangement joins TRBV24-1 to TRBJ2-7; a weak D match, TRBD1 (5 bases). The germline V and J ends were trimmed by 9 bases and 3 bases, with 11 bases remaining between them. CDR3 size: 12 residues. CDR1 and CDR2 (germline): KGHDR, SFDVKD. CDR3 DNA sequence: TGTGCCACCGACGACAGATACTACGAGCAGTACTTC. It translates to CATDDRYYEQYF.

This clonotype was detected ten times or more. The J gene is TRBJ2-5, the V gene TRBV9, with TRBD2 matching 13 bases. Trimming cost V 4 bases and J 1 base; bases outside gene matches: 4. Germline values: CDR1 SGDLS, CDR2 YYNGEE. This CDR3 is built from 16 residues. The CDR3 DNA follows: TGTGCCAGCAGCCCCGGACTAGCGGGGGCCCAAGAGACCCAGTACTTC. Its translation is CASSPGLAGAQETQYF.

This clonotype was observed a few times. The rearrangement joins TRBV12-3 or TRBV12-4 to TRBJ2-1, with 8 bases aligning to TRBD2. After removal of 4 bases from V and 0 bases from J, the junction contained 2 bases not matched to a gene. The CDR3 contains 15 residues. The CDR3 nucleotides are TGTGCCAGCAGTTCCGGGGGGGTCTCCTACAATGAGCAGTTCTTC. This encodes CASSSGGVSYNEQFF.

The V and J genes are TRBV7-2 and TRBJ2-7; D might be TRBD1 (5 bases). The germline gives CDR1 SGHTA, CDR2 FQGNSA. CDR3 length: 13 residues. V was clipped by 2 bases and J by 3 bases, with 8 bases between them. The CDR3 reads CASSLQQGYEQYV. In DNA, the CDR3 is TGTGCCAGCAGCTTACAGCAGGGCTACGAGCAGTACGTC.

This clonotype showed up just a few times. The chain employs TRBV7-9 and TRBJ2-3; D remains unclear. This CDR3 contains 11 residues. The germline V gene has CDR1 SEHNR and CDR2 FQNEAQ (reference sequence). V dropped 4 bases and J dropped 5 bases, with 4 bases sitting between them. The CDR3 coding sequence is TGTGCCAGCAGCTGGAAAGATACGCAGTATTTT. Protein: CASSWKDTQYF.

Only a few counts were recorded for this clonotype. The rearrangement uses TRBV7-2 and TRBJ2-1; possibly TRBD1 for D (6 bases). The CDR3 covers 15 residues. CDR1 and CDR2 (germline): SGHTA, FQGNSA. Trimming removed 1 base at V and 8 bases at J, with 15 bases between. The CDR3 loop reads CASSLGGPRGDEQFF. CDR3 sequence (DNA): TGTGCCAGCAGCTTAGGGGGCCCCAGGGGCGATGAGCAGTTCTTC.

This clonotype has only a few counts. V is TRBV5-1 and J is TRBJ2-2; D tentatively reads TRBD1 or TRBD2 (5 bases each). The germline V gene has CDR1 SGHRS and CDR2 YFSETQ. Trimming cost V 3 bases and J 2 bases, with 5 bases left between them. The CDR3 is made up of 13 amino acids. The CDR3 nucleotides are TGCGCCAGCAGCTGGGACAACACCGGGGAGCTGTTTTTT. This sequence encodes CASSWDNTGELFF.

The V gene is TRBV14, the J gene TRBJ2-5, with no clear D. This CDR3 comprises 15 residues. The germline CDR1 and CDR2 sequences are SGHDN and FVKESK. Between the trimmed V and J ends, which lost 1 base and 2 bases, there was a span of 11 bases. CDR3 sequence (DNA): TGTGCCAGCAGCCAAGGGTTGGTAGGTCAAGAGACCCAGTACTTC. Amino acids: CASSQGLVGQETQYF.

This clonotype has more than one count but fewer than ten. This chain links TRBV5-1 with TRBJ1-1; D is ambiguous. Between the trimmed V and J ends, which lost 3 bases and 4 bases, there was a span of 16 bases. CDR1 and CDR2 from the germline V gene are SGHRS and YFSETQ. The CDR3 loop spans 15 amino acids. The DNA of the CDR3 is TGCGCCAGCAGCTCAAAAGGACCGGGGAGCACTGAAGCTTTCTTT. Amino acid sequence: CASSSKGPGSTEAFF.

This clonotype was observed a handful of times. The chain combines TRBV11-2 with TRBJ1-2; D uncertain. Deletions cut 0 bases from V and 6 bases from J, with 8 bases between. The germline CDR1 and CDR2 sequences are SGHAT and FQNNGV. This CDR3 comprises 13 residues. The CDR3 DNA sequence: TGTGCCAGCAGCTTAGATCTCAATGATGGCTACACCTTC. This translates into CASSLDLNDGYTF.

This clonotype was observed a handful of times. The genes are TRBV20-1 and TRBJ2-3; 7 nucleotides agree with TRBD1. After removal of 6 bases from V and 3 bases from J, the junction contained 6 bases not matched to a gene. The CDR3 sequence is 13 residues long. The V gene's germline CDR1 is DFQATT and CDR2 SNEGSKA (reference sequence). The CDR3 sequence is CSALGGPTDTQYF. Written as DNA, the CDR3 is TGCAGTGCACTAGGGGGCCCGACAGATACGCAGTATTTT.

The rearrangement uses TRBV9 and TRBJ2-1, with D perhaps TRBD1 (6 bases). V was cut by 0 bases and J by 6 bases, with 10 bases left in between. In germline, CDR1 is SGDLS, CDR2 YYNGEE. The CDR3 totals 14 residues. The CDR3: CASSVGSRGNEQFF. DNA for the CDR3: TGTGCCAGCAGCGTAGGGTCCAGGGGCAATGAGCAGTTCTTC.

This rearrangement joins TRBV18 to TRBJ1-1; no definite D call. V lost 2 bases to trimming and J lost 8 bases, with 9 bases between them. Germline lookup yields CDR1 KGHSH and CDR2 LQKENI. The CDR3 contains 12 residues. CDR3 loop: CASSPAQREAFF. The DNA of the CDR3 is TGTGCCAGCTCACCAGCACAAAGGGAAGCTTTCTTT.